These T cell receptor beta chains were read from a single sample in a study of T cells after yellow fever vaccination. TCRdb analysed the 5' RACE reads with MiXCR anew, one entry per CDR3 protein. The repertoire consists of about 630,000 distinct CDR3 sequences, with around 12% occurring once and the leading ten covering 14% to 15%. The sample consisted of PBMCs, taken on the day of the yellow fever booster vaccination. These receptors originate from a man younger than 45 who received the YFV17D yellow fever vaccine. Each CDR3 is given with its conserved first and last residue. The D gene is left open where the match is weak.

D gene,J gene,V gene,CDR3 protein
TRBD1,TRBJ2-1,TRBV6-6,CASSYRGTGERNEQFF
NA,TRBJ2-5,TRBV20-1,CSARDYRFHQETQYF
NA,TRBJ2-1,TRBV12-3/TRBV12-4,CASSFGGLGNEQFF
TRBD1,TRBJ1-1,TRBV5-1,CASRGGAGTEAFF
NA,TRBJ2-5,TRBV29-1,CSVVSGQVETQYF
TRBD2,TRBJ2-1,TRBV7-2,CASSTPSSGSPFF
TRBD2,TRBJ2-2,TRBV28,CASRTSGTSPGELFF
NA,TRBJ2-7,TRBV7-9,CASSSTGGFTGEQYF
NA,TRBJ1-2,TRBV12-3/TRBV12-4,CASSAGGPYGYTF
TRBD2,TRBJ2-3,TRBV20-1,CSARITPGKLKGGPTDTQYF
TRBD2,TRBJ2-3,TRBV12-3/TRBV12-4,CASSRAGVKQYF
NA,TRBJ2-2,TRBV2,CASSELSGGTGELFF
TRBD2,TRBJ2-7,TRBV9,CASSVEGTTIGSYEQYF
TRBD2,TRBJ2-1,TRBV5-8,CASSLGLAIYNEQFF
NA,TRBJ2-7,TRBV29-1,CSVEAPGEQYF
NA,TRBJ2-1,TRBV5-6,CASSRWNEQFF
NA,TRBJ2-3,TRBV6-1,CASKREVGTDTQYF
NA,TRBJ2-7,TRBV23-1,CASRTVYRDQTYEQYF
TRBD2,TRBJ2-2,TRBV20-1,CSARDAKAGGPGELFF
NA,TRBJ2-1,TRBV7-2,CASRNYNEQFF
TRBD1,TRBJ2-7,TRBV6-1,CASTQTGGPYEQYF
TRBD2,TRBJ2-1,TRBV20-1,CSARDGPLAGGYNEQFF
NA,TRBJ2-1,TRBV20-1,CSAWGQSSYNEQFF
NA,TRBJ2-1,TRBV11-3,CASSPSAYYNEQFF
NA,TRBJ1-1,TRBV7-2,CASSLGSIMNTEAFF
NA,TRBJ2-3,TRBV20-1,CSAELGDSTDTQYF
TRBD2,TRBJ2-3,TRBV7-3,CASSFDRAGGTDTQYF
NA,TRBJ2-3,TRBV11-2,CASSFTQGGTQYF
TRBD2,TRBJ2-1,TRBV5-1,CASTQAGVGNEQFF
TRBD1,TRBJ2-7,TRBV19,CASSTQGALNYEQYF
TRBD2,TRBJ2-2,TRBV2,CASRGTSGPNTGELFF
TRBD2,TRBJ2-3,TRBV7-2,CASSLEAGVSGDTQYF
NA,TRBJ2-7,TRBV18,CASSPLAGLTYEQYF
NA,TRBJ1-5,TRBV20-1,CSALNREVQPQHF